This T cell receptor (beta chain) was captured by sequencing in a study of long-term antiretroviral therapy in people with HIV. The germline V and J ends were trimmed by 5 bases and 0 bases, with 15 bases remaining between them. The CDR3 is 16 amino acids. CDR1 SGHTA and CDR2 FQGNSA come from the germline V gene. The run of the v3.0 immunoSEQ assay was at survey level. This table comes from immunoSEQ multiplex PCR, and its TCRdb copy is limited to in-frame clones, with some not included. There are 25,000 to 35,000 clones in the sample; 80% to 95% occur only once, and 4.3% lies in the top ten. The specimen comprised unsorted PBMCs, sampled 5 to 5.5 years after starting antiretroviral therapy. V and J are TRBV7-2 and TRBJ2-3; tentative D call: TRBD2 (5 bases). The clonotype was recovered from a woman aged 35 to 49 with HIV. CDR3 region: CASSKRTLASTDTQYF. In DNA, the CDR3 is TGTGCCAGCAGCAAACGGACTCTAGCCAGCACAGATACGCAGTATTTT.